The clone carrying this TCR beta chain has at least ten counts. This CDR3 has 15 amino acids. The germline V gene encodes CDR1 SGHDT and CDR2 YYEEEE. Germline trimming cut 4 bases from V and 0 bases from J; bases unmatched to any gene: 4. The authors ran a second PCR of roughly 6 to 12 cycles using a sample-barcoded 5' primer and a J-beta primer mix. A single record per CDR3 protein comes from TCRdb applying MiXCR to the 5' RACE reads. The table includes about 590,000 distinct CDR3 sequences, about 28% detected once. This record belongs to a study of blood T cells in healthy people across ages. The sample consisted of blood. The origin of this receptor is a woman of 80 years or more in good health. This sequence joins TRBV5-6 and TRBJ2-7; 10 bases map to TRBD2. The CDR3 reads CASSGAGGRSYEQYF. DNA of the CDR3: TGTGCCAGCAGCGGAGCGGGGGGGCGCTCCTACGAGCAGTACTTC.